A selection of T cell receptor beta chains follows, all from one sample in a study of tumour-infiltrating T cells in Burkitt lymphoma. Profiling relied on immunoSEQ multiplex PCR, and the TCRdb table lists in-frame clones only, not all of them. Of 43,000 or so clones listed, approximately 31% are singletons. The sample comprised tumor tissue. The receptors were sampled from a human donor with Burkitt lymphoma. The CDR3 runs from the conserved cysteine through the conserved F or W. Each record gives: J gene, D gene, V gene, clone size, CDR3 DNA, CDR3 protein. D genes are given only for firm matches. Some rows have no size entry. The others give once, few or many, or a class for an expanded clone.

TRBJ2-1,.,TRBV30,.,TGTGCCTGGAGTTCCAATGAGCAGTTCTTC,CAWSSNEQFF
TRBJ1-2,.,TRBV21-1,.,TGTGCCAGCAGCACCCGAGGGCGGGGAGTGGGCTATGGCTACACCTTC,CASSTRGRGVGYGYTF
TRBJ1-1,.,TRBV18,.,TGTGCCAGCTCACCCAAACAGGTTGGCACTGAAGCTTTCTTT,CASSPKQVGTEAFF
TRBJ1-5,.,TRBV6-5,.,TGTGCCAGCAGCCCTCCAGGATTCAATCAGCCCCAGCATTTT,CASSPPGFNQPQHF
TRBJ2-2,.,TRBV9,.,TGTGCCAGCAGCCCCCCTAACACCGGGGAGCTGTTTTTT,CASSPPNTGELFF
TRBJ2-3,.,TRBV25-1,few,TGTGCCAGCAGTGAATTCGGGGGCCCAGATACGCAGTATTTT,CASSEFGGPDTQYF
TRBJ2-2,.,TRBV5-6,few,TGTGCCAGCAGGCTGTTGGACTCTGGAACCGGGGAGCTGTTTTTT,CASRLLDSGTGELFF
TRBJ2-3,TRBD2,TRBV2,.,TGTGCCAGCAGTGAAGCTCGGGGGGGGAGGGGCACAGATACGCAGTATTTT,CASSEARGGRGTDTQYF
TRBJ2-5,.,TRBV7-9,.,TGTGCCAGCAGCCCTAGACAGAAGGAAGAGACCCAGTACTTC,CASSPRQKEETQYF
TRBJ1-6,.,TRBV6-6,.,TGTGCCCCCATATATCCAGCTTCACCCCTCCACTTT,CAPIYPASPLHF
TRBJ2-5,.,TRBV5-6,few,TGTGCCAGCAGCCTAGGGTACGGGGAGACCCAGTACTTC,CASSLGYGETQYF
TRBJ2-5,.,TRBV29-1,.,TGCAGCGTCAATCCGGGACAACTCCGGGAGACCCAGTACTTC,CSVNPGQLRETQYF
TRBJ2-3,.,TRBV6-5,.,TGTGCCAGCAGTCAAAAACGGGGTAGCACAGATACGCAGTATTTT,CASSQKRGSTDTQYF
TRBJ1-1,TRBD1,TRBV6-6,.,TGTGCCAGCGGGGACAGGGGGAACACTGAAGCTTTCTTT,CASGDRGNTEAFF
TRBJ1-4,.,TRBV5-1,.,TGCGCCAGCAGCGTGGACGGCGGAAGGACTAATGAAAAACTGTTTTTT,CASSVDGGRTNEKLFF
TRBJ1-5,.,TRBV4-1,few,TGCGCCAGCAGCCAGGCGGTCGGGGGCAATCAGCCCCAGCATTTT,CASSQAVGGNQPQHF
TRBJ1-2,TRBD1,TRBV5-1,few,TGCGCCAGCAGCTTGAATGCGGGACAGGACCAGGGCTACACCTTC,CASSLNAGQDQGYTF
TRBJ1-1,.,TRBV14,few,TGTGCCAGCAGCCCTCTCCTAAGGGGCACTGAAGCTTTCTTT,CASSPLLRGTEAFF
TRBJ2-7,TRBD1,TRBV27,few,TGTGCCAGCAGTTGGGGACAGGGTTCCTTCTACGAGCAGTACTTC,CASSWGQGSFYEQYF
TRBJ1-5,.,TRBV30,.,TGTGCCTGGAGTCACCGGGGGGCACAGCCCCAGCATTTT,CAWSHRGAQPQHF
TRBJ1-2,.,TRBV28,.,TGTGCCAGCAGTTTCAGAGTGGTGGGCTACACCTTC,CASSFRVVGYTF
TRBJ2-4,TRBD2,TRBV5-4,few,TGTGCCAGCAGCTTGGGTTGGGGGGGTGGTGACATTCAGTACTTC,CASSLGWGGGDIQYF
TRBJ1-2,.,TRBV7-2,.,TGTGCCAGCAGCTTATTGCCCGCCGGTGGCTACACCTTC,CASSLLPAGGYTF
TRBJ1-2,TRBD1,TRBV9,.,TGTGCCAGCAGTGCCACAGGGGTAGGCTACACCTTC,CASSATGVGYTF
TRBJ1-6,TRBD1,TRBV19,few,TGTGCCAGTAGCGAGACAGGGAGGTCCTATAATTCACCCCTCCACTTT,CASSETGRSYNSPLHF
TRBJ2-1,.,TRBV5-1,.,TGCGCCAGCAGGCGGGACAGCATTTACTCCTACAATGAGCAGTTCTTC,CASRRDSIYSYNEQFF
TRBJ2-5,.,TRBV6-7,.,TGTGCCACCCCCGCAGGGTGTCAAGAGACCCAGTACTTC,CATPAGCQETQYF
TRBJ1-3,.,TRBV15,.,TGTGCCACCAGCAGAGCGGCAGGATCAGGAAACACCATATATTTT,CATSRAAGSGNTIYF
TRBJ1-2,.,TRBV6-1,few,TGTGCCAGCGGCCAGACCGTTTCCTATGGCTACACCTTC,CASGQTVSYGYTF
TRBJ1-5,.,TRBV19,.,TGTGCCTCTAAACCACAGGGTTGGGGCAATCAGCCCCAGCATTTT,CASKPQGWGNQPQHF
TRBJ1-2,.,TRBV5-1,few,TGCGCCAGCAGCTTAGGACAGCGCTCCTATGGCTACACCTTC,CASSLGQRSYGYTF
TRBJ1-2,TRBD1,TRBV7-2,few,TGTGCCAGCAGCTTAGGGGTCAACAGGGGCTTACCCTATGGCTACACCTTC,CASSLGVNRGLPYGYTF
TRBJ1-1,.,TRBV7-8,.,TGTGCCAGCAGCTTAGGATTGCAGGGCACTGAAGCTTTCTTT,CASSLGLQGTEAFF
TRBJ1-1,.,TRBV15,.,TGTGCCACCAGCAGAGGGAGGGGCGCTTACACTGAAGCTTTCTTT,CATSRGRGAYTEAFF
TRBJ1-2,.,TRBV5-4,.,TGTGCCAGCAGCTTGTTATCAGGAAAGTTTGGCTATGGCTACACCTTC,CASSLLSGKFGYGYTF
TRBJ2-3,.,TRBV30,few,TGTGCCTGGAGTGACCTGGATACGCAGTATTTT,CAWSDLDTQYF
TRBJ2-5,TRBD1,TRBV7-2,.,TGTGCCAGCAGCTTAGACGGCGGGACAGGGCAAGAGACCCAGTACTTC,CASSLDGGTGQETQYF
TRBJ1-1,TRBD1,TRBV6-5,few,TGTGCCAGCACCCCCCTCGGGACAGGGATAGTTGGAGCTTTCTTT,CASTPLGTGIVGAFF
TRBJ2-3,TRBD2,TRBV28,.,TGTGCCAGCACCCTTTCAGCGGGGCGCACAGATACGCAGTATTTT,CASTLSAGRTDTQYF
TRBJ1-6,TRBD1,TRBV7-2,.,TGTGCCAGCAGCTCAGGGGGGTCCAGGTCGGCCCTCCACTTT,CASSSGGSRSALHF
TRBJ1-5,.,TRBV7-6,.,TGTGCCAGCAGCTTAGCCCTAGGCGGGGGAGATCAGCCCCAGCATTTT,CASSLALGGGDQPQHF
TRBJ2-5,.,TRBV5-1,.,TGCGCCAGCAGCAAAAACGCCCCGCCGGAGACCCAGTACTTC,CASSKNAPPETQYF
TRBJ1-2,TRBD1,TRBV10-3,few,TGTGCCATCAGTCCCCGAGGACAGGGTGGAGGCTACACCTTC,CAISPRGQGGGYTF
TRBJ1-1,TRBD1,TRBV18,few,TGTGCCAGCTCACCAGACAGGGTTGGTGAAGCTTTCTTT,CASSPDRVGEAFF
TRBJ2-5,TRBD1,TRBV5-6,few,TGTGCCAGCAGCATAAACAGGGGGTTAGAAGAGACCCAGTACTTC,CASSINRGLEETQYF
TRBJ2-1,.,TRBV7-2,.,TGTGCCAGCAGTCGTGACGGTAGCTCCTACAATGAGCAGTTCTTC,CASSRDGSSYNEQFF
TRBJ1-5,.,TRBV30,few,TGTGCCTGGAGTGTGACAGGCTGGAATCAGCCCCAGCATTTT,CAWSVTGWNQPQHF
TRBJ1-2,.,TRBV29-1,few,TGCAGCGCCCAGGGTGGGCATGGCTACACCTTC,CSAQGGHGYTF
TRBJ2-2,TRBD1,TRBV10-3,few,TGTGCCATCAGAAACAGGGGGAACACCGGGGAGCTGTTTTTT,CAIRNRGNTGELFF
TRBJ2-7,TRBD1,TRBV27,.,TGTGCCAGCAAACGGGACAGAAACTACGAGCAGTACTTC,CASKRDRNYEQYF
TRBJ1-4,.,TRBV4-2,few,TGTGCCAGCAGCAATAACCCGGGTGCAACTAATGAAAAACTGTTTTTT,CASSNNPGATNEKLFF
TRBJ1-4,.,TRBV13,.,TGTGCCAGCAGCCCGGAGGGGGGTGAAAAACTGTTTTTT,CASSPEGGEKLFF
TRBJ1-6,TRBD1,TRBV6-5,few,TGTGCCAGCAGTCGACAGGGCTCCTATAATTCACCCCTCCACTTT,CASSRQGSYNSPLHF
TRBJ1-1,.,TRBV30,.,TGTGCCTGGAGTTTGGGTTTTGAAGCTTTCTTT,CAWSLGFEAFF
TRBJ2-2,.,TRBV2,.,TGTGCCAGCAGTGTTAGCCCGAACACCGGGGAGCTGTTTTTT,CASSVSPNTGELFF